This passage covers 13 T cell receptor beta chains from one sample sequenced in a study of T cells after yellow fever vaccination. TCRdb passed the 5' RACE reads through MiXCR, listing each CDR3 protein once. Among some 350,000 distinct CDR3 sequences, about 9.5% were seen once, and the ten largest hold under 20%. The sample consisted of PBMCs, taken on the day of the first yellow fever vaccination. The receptors were sampled from a man between 18 and 35 years old who received the YFV17D yellow fever vaccine.

This clonotype was found many times. This chain connects TRBV7-2 to TRBJ2-5; D is uncertain. In germline, CDR1 is SGHTA, CDR2 FQGNSA. The CDR3 has 14 residues. V was shortened by 3 bases and J by 0 bases, with 8 bases between the two germline ends. The chain's CDR3 is CASSFTGYQETQYF. For the CDR3, the DNA is TGTGCCAGCAGCTTTACCGGCTACCAAGAGACCCAGTACTTC.

In this sample, this clonotype turned up a few times. A read error may explain this, as a much larger clone is one base away. The chain recombines TRBV7-8 with TRBJ2-6; D is ambiguous. Trimming removed 5 bases from V and 0 bases from J, with 5 bases in between. From germline, CDR1 is SGHVS and CDR2 FQNEAQ. The CDR3 consists of 14 residues. The CDR3 is CASSPLSGANVLTF. In DNA, the CDR3 is TGTGCCAGCAGCCCCCTCTCTGGGGCCAACGTCCTGACTTTC.

The chain links TRBV6-5 to TRBJ2-7; TRBD1 is a possible D gene (5 bases). The CDR3 has 15 amino acids. Deletions cut 0 bases from V and 4 bases from J, with 13 bases between. CDR1 is MNHEY, CDR2 SVGAGI, per germline. The CDR3 DNA reads TGTGCCAGCAGTTACTCGATAGGGGTTGGGTACGAGCAGTACTTC. Translation gives CASSYSIGVGYEQYF.

This clonotype was counted only a few times. The CDR3 DNA is TGCAGCGCTACAGGGGTGTCCTACAATGAGCAGTTCTTC. Residues: CSATGVSYNEQFF. The rearrangement links TRBV29-1 to TRBJ2-1, with 7 positions matching TRBD1. The length of the CDR3 is 13 residues. With V trimmed by 7 bases and J by 1 base, 4 bases remained unmatched. Germline V gene sequence: CDR1 SQVTM, CDR2 ANQGSEA.

The V gene is TRBV25-1, the J gene TRBJ2-2, with D possibly TRBD1 on 5 matching bases. V lost 5 bases and J 0 bases, leaving 10 bases between the germline ends. The germline V gene has CDR1 MGHDK and CDR2 SYGVNS. The CDR3 contains 15 residues. CDR3 in DNA: TGTGCCAGCAGTCGGACGGACACGAACACCGGGGAGCTGTTTTTT. Protein product: CASSRTDTNTGELFF.

Only a few counts were recorded for this clonotype. This rearrangement joins TRBV7-2 to TRBJ1-1; the D gene is possibly TRBD1 (5 bases). Looked up from germline, CDR1 is SGHTA and CDR2 is FQGNSA. The V end was cut by 5 bases, the J end by 4 bases, with 14 bases between. The CDR3 has 14 amino acids. The CDR3, as DNA: TGTGCCAGCAGCATAATCCACAGGATCACTGAAGCTTTCTTT. It specifies CASSIIHRITEAFF.

This clonotype was observed a few times. The rearrangement uses TRBV5-1 and TRBJ2-1, with 7 positions matching TRBD1. The CDR3 has 15 amino acids. Trimming removed 3 bases from V and 1 base from J; junction bases left unmatched: 4. Germline lookup yields CDR1 SGHRS and CDR2 YFSETQ. The DNA for the CDR3 is TGCGCCAGCAGCTACCAGACAGGGTCCTACAATGAGCAGTTCTTC. The encoded protein is CASSYQTGSYNEQFF.

At least ten counts were recorded for this clonotype. The chain carries TRBV5-1 and TRBJ1-6, with a possible D match to TRBD1 (5 bases). Germline CDR1 is SGHRS and CDR2 is YFSETQ. This CDR3 has 14 residues. V gave up 0 bases and J gave up 9 bases, with 10 bases separating them. Here the CDR3 reads CASSLDRGGSPLHF. CDR3 sequence (DNA): TGCGCCAGCAGCTTGGACCGGGGGGGTTCACCCCTCCACTTT.

This clonotype was observed a few times. This chain uses TRBV6-5 with TRBJ1-2; a weak D match, TRBD1 (5 bases). CDR3 length: 11 amino acids. CDR1 and CDR2 (germline): MNHEY, SVGAGI. V was cut by 1 base and J by 8 bases, with 5 bases left in between. In nucleotides, the CDR3 is TGTGCCAGCAGTTACTGGGGGGGCTACACCTTC. Translated: CASSYWGGYTF.

The table lists this clonotype with many counts. This chain joins TRBV7-3 and TRBJ2-3; D possibly corresponds to TRBD2 (5 bases). Trimming took off 3 bases at V and 8 bases at J, with 12 bases between the two ends. The CDR3 has 13 amino acids. CDR1 SGHTA and CDR2 FQGTGA come from the germline V gene. Here the CDR3 reads CASSLMSGSTQYF. The CDR3, as DNA: TGTGCCAGCAGCTTGATGAGCGGATCTACGCAGTATTTT. Variable domain in full (rest from reference TRBV7-3 and TRBJ2-3): GAGVSQTPSNKVTEKGKYVELRCDPISGHTALYWYRQSLGQGPEFLIYFQGTGAADDSGLPNDRFFAVRPEGSVSTLKIQRTERGDSAVYLCASSLMSGSTQYFGPGTRLTVL.

The rearrangement links TRBV7-2 to TRBJ2-2; D not resolved. Germline V lookup: CDR1 SGHTA, CDR2 FQGNSA. V was cut by 1 base and J by 4 bases, with 10 bases left in between. The CDR3 is 15 residues long. The CDR3 DNA reads as TGTGCCAGCAGCTTAGGGAAGCCGATCACCGGGGAGCTGTTTTTT. Its protein product is CASSLGKPITGELFF.

This sequence joins TRBV11-2 and TRBJ2-3; D is unclear. V lost 1 base and J lost 2, with 10 bases in between. The CDR3 loop spans 15 amino acids. Germline lookup yields CDR1 SGHAT and CDR2 FQNNGV. The CDR3 is CASSLGLVVTDTQYF. The DNA of the CDR3 is TGTGCCAGCAGCTTAGGCCTGGTCGTCACAGATACGCAGTATTTT.

The rearrangement links TRBV20-1 to TRBJ2-7; maybe TRBD1 (6 bases). Trimming stripped 5 bases from V and 3 bases from J, with 14 bases between. Germline CDR1 and CDR2: DFQATT and SNEGSKA (reference sequence). The CDR3 contains 13 residues. The CDR3 nucleotides read TGCAGTGCTCGGAACGGACAGAACTACGAGCAGTACTTC. Its translation: CSARNGQNYEQYF.